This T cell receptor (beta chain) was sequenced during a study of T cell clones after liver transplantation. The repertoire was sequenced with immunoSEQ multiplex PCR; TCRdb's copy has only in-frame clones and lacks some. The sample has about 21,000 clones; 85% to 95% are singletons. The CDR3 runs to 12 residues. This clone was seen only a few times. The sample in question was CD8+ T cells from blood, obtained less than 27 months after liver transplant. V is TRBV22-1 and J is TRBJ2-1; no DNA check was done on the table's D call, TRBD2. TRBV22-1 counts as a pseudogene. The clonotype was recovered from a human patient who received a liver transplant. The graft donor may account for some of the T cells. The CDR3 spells CPGSALSNEQFF. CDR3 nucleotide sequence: TGTCCTGGGAGCGCACTGAGTAATGAGCAGTTCTTC.